These T cell receptor beta chains were read from a single sample in a study of chemoradiotherapy in HPV16-positive cancers. Repertoires were generated with immunoSEQ multiplex PCR, while TCRdb's copy carries only in-frame clones and drops some. Of 20,000 to 25,000 clones in the sample, 94% were seen once. The specimen was taken from a patient who underwent chemoradiotherapy. The receptors were sampled from a human donor with HPV-associated anogenital cancer. CDR3s include the opening cysteine and the closing phenylalanine or tryptophan. The order of the fields is J gene, clone size, V gene, CDR3 length, D gene, CDR3 DNA, CDR3 protein. D genes are given only for firm matches. Rows may omit the clone size; those that give it use once, few, many or a size class.

>TRBJ1-2|NA|TRBV27|13|TRBD1
TGTGCCAGCAGTTTATCGGAGGGGGCTGGCTACACCTTC
CASSLSEGAGYTF
>TRBJ1-2|NA|TRBV7-2|15|NA
TGTGCCAGCAGCTACCTACCGGGCCTGGACTATGGCTACACCTTC
CASSYLPGLDYGYTF
>TRBJ1-2|NA|TRBV5-8|13|NA
TGTGCCAGCAGCTTGTGGCAGGGTGGTGGCTACACCTTC
CASSLWQGGGYTF
>TRBJ1-1|NA|TRBV27|13|NA
TGTGCCAGCAGTTTCACGCGCTACACTGAAGCTTTCTTT
CASSFTRYTEAFF
>TRBJ2-1|NA|TRBV7-6|16|NA
TGTGCCAGCAGCCATCTCTTGGGGCTAGCCCACAATGAGCAGTTCTTC
CASSHLLGLAHNEQFF
>TRBJ2-1|NA|TRBV5-4|14|TRBD2
TGTGCCAGCAGCTTGAGGACTAGCTACAATGAGCAGTTCTTC
CASSLRTSYNEQFF
>TRBJ2-1|NA|TRBV27|12|NA
TGTGCCAGCAGTTTCCCAGGAGCGTCGCAGTTCTTC
CASSFPGASQFF
>TRBJ1-1|NA|TRBV7-9|15|NA
TGTGCCAGCAGCTTATCGGGGGACCCGAACACTGAAGCTTTCTTT
CASSLSGDPNTEAFF
>TRBJ2-1|NA|TRBV2|14|NA
TGTGCCAGCCGAGCCGGCAGCACCATGAATGAGCAGTTCTTC
CASRAGSTMNEQFF
>TRBJ2-3|NA|TRBV7-8|15|NA
TGTGCCAGCAGCTTACGGGACACCAACACAGATACGCAGTATTTT
CASSLRDTNTDTQYF
>TRBJ2-3|NA|TRBV9|14|NA
TGTGCCAGCAGCGGAGGGCTAGCCACAGATACGCAGTATTTT
CASSGGLATDTQYF
>TRBJ1-1|NA|TRBV6-6|13|TRBD1
TGTGCCAGCAGTTACGGACAGGGTAATGAAGCTTTCTTT
CASSYGQGNEAFF
>TRBJ1-1|NA|TRBV7-9|14|NA
TGTGCCAGCAGCCTCCAGGGGAAGAACACTGAAGCTTTCTTT
CASSLQGKNTEAFF
>TRBJ2-6|once|TRBV11-2|16|NA
TGTGCCAGCAGCTTAGGTGGGAGCTCTGGGGCCAACGTCCTGACTTTC
CASSLGGSSGANVLTF
>TRBJ1-6|NA|TRBV11-3|13|NA
TGTGCCAGCAGCTTAGATCCTGGGTCACCCCTCCACTTT
CASSLDPGSPLHF
>TRBJ1-1|NA|TRBV6-1|15|TRBD1
TGTGCCAGCAGTGTGAGAGACAGGGGTTACGCTGAAGCTTTCTTT
CASSVRDRGYAEAFF
>TRBJ1-1|NA|TRBV9|15|NA
TGTGCCAGCAGCGTAGTTTCGAGCTGGAACACTGAAGCTTTCTTT
CASSVVSSWNTEAFF
>TRBJ1-1|NA|TRBV10-3|13|NA
TGTGCCACTGCCCGGGACACGAACACTGAAGCTTTCTTT
CATARDTNTEAFF
>TRBJ1-2|NA|TRBV7-2|14|NA
TGTGCCAGCTCCAACACGGGCGGGGTGAGTGGCTACACCTTC
CASSNTGGVSGYTF
>TRBJ2-3|NA|TRBV6-5|15|NA
TGTGCCAGCAGTTACGGAGGCCCCGACACAGATACGCAGTATTTT
CASSYGGPDTDTQYF
>TRBJ2-7|NA|TRBV11-3|15|TRBD2
TGTGCCAGCAGCCCAGGCGTGGGGCGGGAGATCGAGCAGTACTTC
CASSPGVGREIEQYF
>TRBJ1-5|once|TRBV7-2|15|NA
TGTGCCAGCAGCTTACGACCCGGGGGCAATCAGCCCCAGCATTTT
CASSLRPGGNQPQHF
>TRBJ1-4|once|TRBV4-3|15|NA
TGCGCCAGCAGTCTACACAGGGCAGAGAATGAAAAACTGTTTTTT
CASSLHRAENEKLFF
>TRBJ2-7|NA|TRBV18|15|TRBD2
TGTGCCAGCTCACCGGCACTAGCGATCACCTACGAGCAGTACTTC
CASSPALAITYEQYF
>TRBJ2-5|NA|TRBV2|14|NA
TGTGCCAGCAGTTTCTCGAGGGGGTTTGAGACCCAGTACTTC
CASSFSRGFETQYF
>TRBJ2-2|NA|TRBV6-5|15|NA
TGTGCCACCCGCCCCCGGCTGACGAACACCGGGGAGCTGTTTTTT
CATRPRLTNTGELFF
>TRBJ1-2|NA|TRBV4-3|15|NA
TGCGCCAGCAGCCAAGCCGTAGGGACACCTTATGGCTACACCTTC
CASSQAVGTPYGYTF
>TRBJ1-5|NA|TRBV10-3|14|NA
TGTGCCATCAGTGAGCATAATAGCAATCAGCCCCAGCATTTT
CAISEHNSNQPQHF
>TRBJ2-2|NA|TRBV2|16|TRBD1
TGTGCCAGCACCCCAACCGGGACAGGGGGGACCGGGGAGCTGTTTTTT
CASTPTGTGGTGELFF
>TRBJ1-5|NA|TRBV10-1|12|NA
TGCGCCAGCAGTGAATCGGAACAGCCCCAGCATTTT
CASSESEQPQHF
>TRBJ2-6|NA|TRBV10-2|15|NA
TGCGCCAGCAGCAAGGGCCACTCTGGGGCCAACGTCCTGACTTTC
CASSKGHSGANVLTF
>TRBJ1-1|once|TRBV2|14|NA
TGTGCCAGCAGAGAACTGGCGGTGGGGACTGAAGCTTTCTTT
CASRELAVGTEAFF
>TRBJ1-2|NA|TRBV5-1|14|NA
TGCGCCAGCAGCTCATCAGGATCTAACTATGGCTACACCTTC
CASSSSGSNYGYTF
>TRBJ2-7|once|TRBV28|14|TRBD1
TGTGCCAGCAGGGAAGGCGGGACAGGGTACGAGCAGTACTTC
CASREGGTGYEQYF
>TRBJ2-7|NA|TRBV4-1|16|TRBD2
TGCGCCAGCAGCCGAGCGGGAGGTTCTACCCCCTACGAGCAGTACTTC
CASSRAGGSTPYEQYF
>TRBJ1-2|NA|TRBV5-6|17|TRBD1
TGTGCCAGCAGCTACAACCCCGGGACAGGGCCTAACTATGGCTACACCTTC
CASSYNPGTGPNYGYTF
>TRBJ2-3|NA|TRBV7-2|18|TRBD1
TGTGCCAGCAGCTTAGGTGGGACAGGGGCCAGCAGGGGGGGTACGCAGTATTTT
CASSLGGTGASRGGTQYF
>TRBJ1-6|NA|TRBV7-9|15|NA
TGTGCCAGCAGCTCTTCCGGGAATCAGGGATCACCCCTCCACTTT
CASSSSGNQGSPLHF
>TRBJ2-3|NA|TRBV19|15|TRBD2
TGTGCCAGTAGTCCCCGACTAGCGGCGACAGATACGCAGTATTTT
CASSPRLAATDTQYF
>TRBJ2-7|NA|TRBV27|14|TRBD1
TGTGCCAGCAGTCCGGGACAGGCTTCCTACGAGCAGTACTTC
CASSPGQASYEQYF
>TRBJ2-1|NA|TRBV4-1|19|TRBD2
TGCGCCAGCAGCCAACACCTCCTGGGACTAGCGGGTACCTACAATGAGCAGTTCTTC
CASSQHLLGLAGTYNEQFF
>TRBJ1-1|NA|TRBV28|13|NA
TGTGCCAGCAGCCCCCCAGCGAACACTGAAGCTTTCTTT
CASSPPANTEAFF
>TRBJ2-2|NA|TRBV5-4|16|TRBD1
TGTGCCAGCAGCCGTACAGGGGGCTACAACACCGGGGAGCTGTTTTTT
CASSRTGGYNTGELFF
>TRBJ1-1|NA|TRBV10-3|15|NA
TGTGCCATCAGTGATCCTACAGGGAAGGACACTGAAGCTTTCTTT
CAISDPTGKDTEAFF
>TRBJ1-2|NA|TRBV5-4|14|TRBD1
TGTGCCAGCAGCCGGGACAGGGTGGGGTGGGGCTACACCTTC
CASSRDRVGWGYTF
>TRBJ1-5|NA|TRBV19|15|NA
TGTGCCAGTAGTATTGGCCAGGTGAACAATCAGCCCCAGCATTTT
CASSIGQVNNQPQHF
>TRBJ2-3|NA|TRBV2|15|TRBD1
TGTGCCAGCATCGTCTCAGGGGGCAGGACAGATACGCAGTATTTT
CASIVSGGRTDTQYF
>TRBJ1-1|NA|TRBV2|14|NA
TGTGCCAGCACCCCAATGACGGGCAGGACTGAAGCTTTCTTT
CASTPMTGRTEAFF
>TRBJ2-3|NA|TRBV5-1|18|NA
TGCGCCAGCAGCTTGTTTCCTAGCGGGACAGGTGCGACAGATACGCAGTATTTT
CASSLFPSGTGATDTQYF
>TRBJ1-3|few|TRBV29-1|13|NA
TGCAGCGTTGAAGGTCGGACTGGAAACACCATATATTTT
CSVEGRTGNTIYF
>TRBJ2-5|few|TRBV5-1|15|TRBD2
TGCGCCAGCAGCTTGGGGGCGGCGGGGGGAGAGACCCAGTACTTC
CASSLGAAGGETQYF
>TRBJ1-1|once|TRBV19|20|NA
TGTGCCAGTAGCTCCCTCAGGTCAGGGGAAGGGTGGTTGGTAAGCACTGAAGCTTTCTTT
CASSSLRSGEGWLVSTEAFF
>TRBJ2-7|NA|TRBV4-2|14|NA
TGTGCCAGCAGCCACCCAAAGGGATCCTACGAGCAGTACTTC
CASSHPKGSYEQYF
>TRBJ1-1|NA|TRBV27|13|NA
TGTGCCAGCAGTTTTGACAGAGGGACTGAAGCTTTCTTT
CASSFDRGTEAFF